Listed below are T cell receptor beta chains from one sample, sequenced in a study of human thymus T cells. Data came from immunoSEQ multiplex PCR; TCRdb stores just in-frame clones and leaves some out. The sample lists approximately 40,000 clones, 94% occurring once. Sequencing was done on a sample of blood. The source is a boy under two years old with a congenital heart defect but otherwise immunologically healthy. The CDR3 runs from the conserved cysteine through the conserved F or W. The D gene is left open where the match is weak. Expanded clones get a size class; other rows say once, few or many, or leave the size out.

j_gene: TRBJ1-5
d_gene: .
abundance: .
v_gene: TRBV19
CDR3nt: TGTGCCAGTAGACTACACGGATCCTTCCATCAGCCCCAGCATTTT
CDR3aa: CASRLHGSFHQPQHF

j_gene: TRBJ2-3
d_gene: .
abundance: .
v_gene: TRBV25-1
CDR3nt: TGTGCCAGCAGTGACCCTAAAGGGGTTGCAGATACGCAGTATTTT
CDR3aa: CASSDPKGVADTQYF

j_gene: TRBJ2-3
d_gene: .
abundance: once
v_gene: TRBV5-4
CDR3nt: TGTGCCAGCAGCTTGACGGCCTCATCCACAGATACGCAGTATTTT
CDR3aa: CASSLTASSTDTQYF

j_gene: TRBJ2-5
d_gene: .
abundance: .
v_gene: TRBV5-1
CDR3nt: TGCGCCAGCAGCTTGATAACAGGGAAAGAGACCCAGTACTTC
CDR3aa: CASSLITGKETQYF

j_gene: TRBJ1-2
d_gene: .
abundance: .
v_gene: TRBV5-1
CDR3nt: TGCGCCAGCAGCTTGGGGGATAACTATGGCTACACCTTC
CDR3aa: CASSLGDNYGYTF

j_gene: TRBJ2-1
d_gene: .
abundance: .
v_gene: TRBV28
CDR3nt: TGTGCCAGCAACTCCCCTTCCTACAATGAGCAGTTCTTC
CDR3aa: CASNSPSYNEQFF

j_gene: TRBJ2-3
d_gene: TRBD2
abundance: .
v_gene: TRBV19
CDR3nt: TGTGCCAGTCGTACTAGCGGGGGCACAGATACGCAGTATTTT
CDR3aa: CASRTSGGTDTQYF

j_gene: TRBJ1-2
d_gene: .
abundance: .
v_gene: TRBV4-3
CDR3nt: TGCGCCAGCAGCCAAGTGGGCGGGGCCGGCTACACCTTC
CDR3aa: CASSQVGGAGYTF

j_gene: TRBJ2-1
d_gene: .
abundance: .
v_gene: TRBV5-1
CDR3nt: TGCGCCAGCAGCTTGGGCCGCTTACCAATGACGTCGTCCTACAATGAGCAGTTCTTC
CDR3aa: CASSLGRLPMTSSYNEQFF

j_gene: TRBJ1-1
d_gene: .
abundance: .
v_gene: TRBV7-9
CDR3nt: TGTGCCAGCAGCTTAGCCAGGGTGGTGAACACTGAAGCTTTCTTT
CDR3aa: CASSLARVVNTEAFF

j_gene: TRBJ2-5
d_gene: TRBD2
abundance: .
v_gene: TRBV7-2
CDR3nt: TGTGCCAGCAGCTTTACTAGCGGAGAGACCCAGTACTTC
CDR3aa: CASSFTSGETQYF

j_gene: TRBJ1-2
d_gene: .
abundance: .
v_gene: TRBV7-9
CDR3nt: TGTGCCAGCAGCCTGGGCGGGCTGGATGGCTACACCTTC
CDR3aa: CASSLGGLDGYTF

j_gene: TRBJ1-4
d_gene: TRBD1
abundance: .
v_gene: TRBV10-3
CDR3nt: TGTGCCATCAGTTCAGGGGGCGTGAGTGAAAAACTGTTTTTT
CDR3aa: CAISSGGVSEKLFF

j_gene: TRBJ2-5
d_gene: TRBD2
abundance: .
v_gene: TRBV4-1
CDR3nt: TGCGCCAGCAGCCAAGCAGGGCCGCGACTAGCGGGGGGCGGGCAAGAGACCCAGTACTTC
CDR3aa: CASSQAGPRLAGGGQETQYF

j_gene: TRBJ2-7
d_gene: TRBD1
abundance: .
v_gene: TRBV7-2
CDR3nt: TGTGCCAGCAGCCTCAGGACAGGGGGCTACGAGCAGTACTTC
CDR3aa: CASSLRTGGYEQYF

j_gene: TRBJ2-1
d_gene: TRBD2
abundance: .
v_gene: TRBV2
CDR3nt: TGTGCCAGCAGCGGGGACTACCTCTCCTACAATGAGCAGTTCTTC
CDR3aa: CASSGDYLSYNEQFF

j_gene: TRBJ2-1
d_gene: TRBD2
abundance: once
v_gene: TRBV5-1
CDR3nt: TGCGCCAGCAGCTTGGTGGGTAGCGGGGGCTACAATGAGCAGTTCTTC
CDR3aa: CASSLVGSGGYNEQFF

j_gene: TRBJ1-2
d_gene: TRBD1
abundance: .
v_gene: TRBV29-1
CDR3nt: TGCAGCGTTCGGACAGGGGCCTTCTATGGCTACACCTTC
CDR3aa: CSVRTGAFYGYTF

j_gene: TRBJ2-6
d_gene: TRBD2
abundance: .
v_gene: TRBV5-4
CDR3nt: TGTGCCAGCACACTAGCGGGCTCTGGGGCCAACGTCCTGACTTTC
CDR3aa: CASTLAGSGANVLTF

j_gene: TRBJ1-3
d_gene: TRBD1
abundance: few
v_gene: TRBV2
CDR3nt: TGTGCCAGCAGTCCGGGACAGGGGGCTGGAAACACCATATATTTT
CDR3aa: CASSPGQGAGNTIYF

j_gene: TRBJ2-4
d_gene: .
abundance: .
v_gene: TRBV7-8
CDR3nt: TGTGCCAGCAGCTTGGTCTATGAGGAAAACATTCAGTACTTC
CDR3aa: CASSLVYEENIQYF

j_gene: TRBJ2-1
d_gene: .
abundance: .
v_gene: TRBV7-3
CDR3nt: TGTGCCAGCAGCCCCCGGACGCACAATGAGCAGTTCTTC
CDR3aa: CASSPRTHNEQFF

j_gene: TRBJ2-3
d_gene: .
abundance: .
v_gene: TRBV11-2
CDR3nt: TGTGCCAGCAGCTTTCGAGGGGCGATAGATACGCAGTATTTT
CDR3aa: CASSFRGAIDTQYF

j_gene: TRBJ2-1
d_gene: TRBD2
abundance: .
v_gene: TRBV7-8
CDR3nt: TGTGCCAGCAGCTTAGAACTAGCGGAGTACAATGAGCAGTTCTTC
CDR3aa: CASSLELAEYNEQFF

j_gene: TRBJ2-7
d_gene: .
abundance: few
v_gene: TRBV4-3
CDR3nt: TGCGCCAGCAGCCAAGATGGGGGCTACGAGCAGTACTTC
CDR3aa: CASSQDGGYEQYF

j_gene: TRBJ1-5
d_gene: TRBD1
abundance: .
v_gene: TRBV28
CDR3nt: TGTGCCAGCAGTTTATGGACAGGGGGTTATCAGCCCCAGCATTTT
CDR3aa: CASSLWTGGYQPQHF

j_gene: TRBJ2-5
d_gene: .
abundance: .
v_gene: TRBV11-2
CDR3nt: TGTGCCAGCAGCTTAGTAGCTAGCTCCACCCAGTACTTC
CDR3aa: CASSLVASSTQYF

j_gene: TRBJ1-2
d_gene: .
abundance: .
v_gene: TRBV29-1
CDR3nt: TGCAGCGTTATTCGGGTAGACTATGGCTACACCTTC
CDR3aa: CSVIRVDYGYTF

j_gene: TRBJ1-1
d_gene: .
abundance: .
v_gene: TRBV28
CDR3nt: TGTGCCAGCAGTACCCCCGGAAGGACTGAAGCTTTCTTT
CDR3aa: CASSTPGRTEAFF

j_gene: TRBJ2-2
d_gene: .
abundance: .
v_gene: TRBV5-6
CDR3nt: TGTGCCAGCAGCTCCCACACCGGGGAGCTGTTTTTT
CDR3aa: CASSSHTGELFF

j_gene: TRBJ2-3
d_gene: .
abundance: .
v_gene: TRBV9
CDR3nt: TGTGCCAGCAGCCCGGAGGACATTTCTAGCACAGATACGCAGTATTTT
CDR3aa: CASSPEDISSTDTQYF

j_gene: TRBJ1-1
d_gene: .
abundance: .
v_gene: TRBV6-1
CDR3nt: TGTGCCAGCTCTACTCGTCGAGGGTCCGAAGCTTTCTTT
CDR3aa: CASSTRRGSEAFF

j_gene: TRBJ2-3
d_gene: TRBD2
abundance: .
v_gene: TRBV9
CDR3nt: TGTGCCAGCAGCGTAGGGACTAGCGGGGGAGATACGCAGTATTTT
CDR3aa: CASSVGTSGGDTQYF

j_gene: TRBJ1-1
d_gene: .
abundance: .
v_gene: TRBV7-9
CDR3nt: TGTGCCAGCAGCTTAGCCCAAGGGCCAAACACTGAAGCTTTCTTT
CDR3aa: CASSLAQGPNTEAFF

j_gene: TRBJ1-1
d_gene: .
abundance: few
v_gene: TRBV9
CDR3nt: TGTGCCAGCAGCTCTTACAGGAACACTGAAGCTTTCTTT
CDR3aa: CASSSYRNTEAFF

j_gene: TRBJ2-3
d_gene: .
abundance: .
v_gene: TRBV5-6
CDR3nt: TGTGCCAGCAGCTTTCCCGGGACTCCGCAGTATTTT
CDR3aa: CASSFPGTPQYF

j_gene: TRBJ2-7
d_gene: .
abundance: .
v_gene: TRBV27
CDR3nt: TGTGCCAGCAGTTTATCGGGGCCCTACGAGCAGTACTTC
CDR3aa: CASSLSGPYEQYF

j_gene: TRBJ2-3
d_gene: .
abundance: .
v_gene: TRBV7-3
CDR3nt: TGTGCCAGCAGCTTAGGGGGCGCCACAGATACGCAGTATTTT
CDR3aa: CASSLGGATDTQYF

j_gene: TRBJ1-3
d_gene: TRBD1
abundance: once
v_gene: TRBV7-3
CDR3nt: TGTGCCAGCAGACCGTTACCTCAGGGGGGCTCTGGAAACACCATATATTTT
CDR3aa: CASRPLPQGGSGNTIYF

j_gene: TRBJ2-4
d_gene: .
abundance: .
v_gene: TRBV28
CDR3nt: TGTGCCAGCAGTATATACAGGGGCGGGGGTTTAGCCAAAAACATTCAGTACTTC
CDR3aa: CASSIYRGGGLAKNIQYF

j_gene: TRBJ2-3
d_gene: .
abundance: .
v_gene: TRBV6-6
CDR3nt: TGTGCCAGCAGTTACTCGTCCAATATAGGTACGCAGTATTTT
CDR3aa: CASSYSSNIGTQYF

j_gene: TRBJ1-1
d_gene: .
abundance: .
v_gene: TRBV28
CDR3nt: TGTGCCAGCTGTTTACCGAACACTGAAGCTTTCTTT
CDR3aa: CASCLPNTEAFF

j_gene: TRBJ2-3
d_gene: TRBD2
abundance: .
v_gene: TRBV2
CDR3nt: TGTGCCAGCAGCTACGGACCGGGACTAGCGGGGTCAGATACGCAGTATTTT
CDR3aa: CASSYGPGLAGSDTQYF

j_gene: TRBJ1-1
d_gene: .
abundance: .
v_gene: TRBV4-2
CDR3nt: TGTGCCAGCAGCCAAGAAGCCGGGGCTGAAGCTTTCTTT
CDR3aa: CASSQEAGAEAFF

j_gene: TRBJ2-7
d_gene: .
abundance: .
v_gene: TRBV7-2
CDR3nt: TGTGCCAGCAGCTTAGATGGGACACCCCCTTACGAGCAGTACTTC
CDR3aa: CASSLDGTPPYEQYF

j_gene: TRBJ2-2
d_gene: TRBD1
abundance: .
v_gene: TRBV19
CDR3nt: TGTGCCAGTAGTCCCAGACAGGGGGCTAGGGCCGGGGAGCTGTTTTTT
CDR3aa: CASSPRQGARAGELFF

j_gene: TRBJ1-1
d_gene: .
abundance: .
v_gene: TRBV30
CDR3nt: TGTGCCTGGAGTGTAACCTTGAACACTGAAGCTTTCTTT
CDR3aa: CAWSVTLNTEAFF

j_gene: TRBJ2-3
d_gene: .
abundance: .
v_gene: TRBV7-9
CDR3nt: TGTGCCAGCAGCCAAACCGAGTATACGCAGTATTTT
CDR3aa: CASSQTEYTQYF

j_gene: TRBJ1-4
d_gene: .
abundance: .
v_gene: TRBV18
CDR3nt: TGTGCCAGCTCACCACCGCAGGGTCGGGATGAAAAACTGTTTTTT
CDR3aa: CASSPPQGRDEKLFF

j_gene: TRBJ2-5
d_gene: TRBD1
abundance: .
v_gene: TRBV4-2
CDR3nt: TGTGCCAGCAGCCAAGACAGGGGGCAAGAGACCCAGTACTTC
CDR3aa: CASSQDRGQETQYF